Below are 18 T cell receptor beta chains sequenced from a single sample in a study of control samples from healthy donors and cancer patients (dated by TCRdb to 2019 to 2021). Library preparation was by the immunoSEQ multiplex PCR assay. TCRdb mirrors the immuneACCESS table, restricted to in-frame sequences. Some clones are absent from its copies; in checked studies, under half trace to an unresolved V gene, and the reason for the others is unknown. Counted in this sample were about 29,000 clones; nearly 90% of them appeared once. About 3.8% of the sample is in the top ten clones. Sequences were obtained from formalin-fixed, paraffin-embedded tissue. All receptors derive from a female donor with melanoma.

The V gene is TRBV10-3, the J gene TRBJ2-7, with 7 nucleotides matching TRBD1. J lost 5 bases, V lost 6 bases, and 7 bases had no gene match. CDR1 and CDR2 from the germline V gene are ENHRY and SYGVKD. The CDR3 is 13 residues long. CDR3 in amino acids: CAIRTLTGNEQYF. CDR3 in DNA: TGTGCCATCAGAACCTTGACAGGGAACGAGCAGTACTTC.

The genes are TRBV19 and TRBJ1-5, with 7 nucleotides matching TRBD1. With V trimmed by 6 bases and J by 7 bases, 9 bases remained unmatched. The CDR3 runs 14 residues. Germline V gene data show CDR1 as LNHDA and CDR2 as SQIVND (reference sequence). The CDR3 nucleotides read TGTGCCAGTAGCGAGACAGGGATGAGGCAGCCCCAGCATTTT. Its protein product is CASSETGMRQPQHF. The full variable domain, with the rest looked up from reference TRBV19 and TRBJ1-5, is DGGITQSPKYLFRKEGQNVTLSCEQNLNHDAMYWYRQDPGQGLRLIYYSQIVNDFQKGDIAEGYSVSREKKESFPLTVTSAQKNPTAFYLCASSETGMRQPQHFGDGTRLSIL.

The genes are TRBV6-5 and TRBJ2-3, with TRBD1 identical over 9 bases. The germline V gene encodes CDR1 MNHEY and CDR2 SVGAGI. Germline trimming cut 6 bases from V and 6 bases from J; bases unmatched to any gene: 7. There are 14 residues in the CDR3. CDR3 DNA: TGTGCCAGCAGGAGGACAGGGGTCGTGGATACGCAGTATTTT. It yields the protein CASRRTGVVDTQYF.

CDR3 protein: CASSTQGRGTEAFF. In nucleotides, the CDR3 is TGTGCCAGCAGCACGCAGGGGAGGGGCACTGAAGCTTTCTTT. This sequence joins TRBV7-3 and TRBJ1-1, with a weak D call TRBD1 (6 bases). The germline CDR1 and CDR2 sequences are SGHTA and FQGTGA. CDR3 length: 14 residues. The V gene lost 5 bases and the J gene lost 4 bases, with 14 bases spanning the gap. The whole variable domain, filled in from reference TRBV7-3 and TRBJ1-1, reads GAGVSQTPSNKVTEKGKYVELRCDPISGHTALYWYRQSLGQGPEFLIYFQGTGAADDSGLPNDRFFAVRPEGSVSTLKIQRTERGDSAVYLCASSTQGRGTEAFFGQGTRLTVV.

The table lists this clone with a few counts. The chain joins TRBV30 to TRBJ2-7; possibly TRBD2 for D (7 bases). Trimming took off 1 base at V and 7 bases at J, with 14 bases between the two ends. The CDR3 is made up of 13 amino acids. The germline V gene has CDR1 GTSNPN and CDR2 SVGIG (reference sequence). CDR3 nucleotides: TGTGCCTGGAGTGAGGGGGGGCGATTTGAGCAGTACTTC. Translating gives CAWSEGGRFEQYF.

The chain is built from TRBV13 and TRBJ1-1; D gene unclear. The CDR3 is 15 residues long. The ends were cut back, 2 bases at V and 0 bases at J, with 10 bases in the middle. The germline gives CDR1 PRHDT, CDR2 FYEKMQ (reference sequence). For the CDR3, the DNA is TGTGCCAGCAGCTTAATAATAGACTTGAACACTGAAGCTTTCTTT. It translates to CASSLIIDLNTEAFF.

This chain joins TRBV6-5 and TRBJ1-5; D gene ambiguous. The CDR3 is 15 amino acids. V was clipped by 9 bases and J by 0 bases, with 15 bases between them. Germline V CDR1 and CDR2: MNHEY, SVGAGI. DNA of the CDR3: TGTGCCAGTGTGCCGAACAGCAATAGCAATCAGCCCCAGCATTTT. Translated, it gives CASVPNSNSNQPQHF.

The chain recombines TRBV5-1 with TRBJ1-1, with 9 nucleotides matching TRBD1. The junction had 5 bases not matched to a gene; V was cut back by 4 bases and J by 7 bases. The CDR3 covers 13 residues. CDR1 and CDR2 (germline): SGHRS, YFSETQ. CDR3 DNA sequence: TGCGCCAGCAGCGTCGGGACAGGGCTTGAAGCTTTCTTT. Residues: CASSVGTGLEAFF.

The chain is built from TRBV5-1 and TRBJ1-1, with TRBD1 matching 8 bases. Germline assignment: CDR1 SGHRS and CDR2 YFSETQ. CDR3 length: 15 residues. J gave up 4 bases and V 0 bases, and 5 bases lay outside the gene matches. This chain's CDR3 is CASSLAAGGLTEAFF. The CDR3 nucleotides read TGCGCCAGCAGCTTGGCGGCAGGGGGCCTCACTGAAGCTTTCTTT.

The chain uses TRBV18 and TRBJ1-4, with D possibly TRBD1 on 5 matching bases. V lost 5 bases to trimming and J lost 0 bases, with 16 bases between them. This CDR3 contains 17 residues. Germline V gene lookup returns CDR1 KGHSH and CDR2 LQKENI. The CDR3 nucleotides are TGTGCCAGCTCAAAAACGCGACAGTTTGCAACTAATGAAAAACTGTTTTTT. Translated: CASSKTRQFATNEKLFF.

Concerning this clone: Other DNA sequences in the same sample also yield this CDR3. Written as DNA, the CDR3 is TGCGCCAGCAGCTCAGGACAGCCGAACACTGAAGCTTTCTTT. This encodes CASSSGQPNTEAFF. The chain couples TRBV5-1 to TRBJ1-1; the D gene is possibly TRBD1 (6 bases). V lost 3 bases, J lost 1 base, and 10 bases lay in between. Germline V gene data show CDR1 as SGHRS and CDR2 as YFSETQ. The CDR3 extends over 14 amino acids.

This chain joins TRBV5-1 and TRBJ2-7; possible D gene TRBD1, 5 bases. CDR3 length equals 12 residues. The V gene lost 2 bases and the J gene lost 4 bases, with 7 bases spanning the gap. Germline V lookup: CDR1 SGHRS, CDR2 YFSETQ. The CDR3 DNA reads TGCGCCAGCAGCTTCCAGGGTTACGAGCAGTACTTC. It is translated as CASSFQGYEQYF.

The chain recombines TRBV25-1 with TRBJ1-3, with 8 bases fitting TRBD1. The V gene's germline CDR1 is MGHDK and CDR2 SYGVNS. V lost 8 bases to trimming and J lost 4 bases; unmatched junction nucleotides: 1. The CDR3 spans 12 residues. The chain's CDR3 is CASGTGGNTIYF. CDR3 bases: TGTGCCAGCGGGACAGGAGGAAACACCATATATTTT.

This clone was recorded only once. The CDR3 reads CASSQVRGQGYEQYF. CDR3 in DNA: TGTGCCAGCAGCCAAGTCCGGGGACAGGGCTACGAGCAGTACTTC. The V gene is TRBV3-1 (or the pseudogene TRBV3-2), the J gene TRBJ2-7, with 9 bases identical to TRBD1. V lost 1 base, J lost 3 bases, and 4 bases stayed unmatched. Germline V CDR1 and CDR2: LGHDT, YNNKEL (reference sequence). The CDR3 is 15 residues long.

The CDR3 nucleotides read TGTGCCAGTAGTATACAGTCCTACACTGAAGCTTTCTTT. It encodes CASSIQSYTEAFF. V usage is TRBV19 and J usage is TRBJ1-1; D is ambiguous. The V gene lost 2 bases and the J gene lost 3 bases, with 7 bases spanning the gap. The CDR3 runs to 13 residues. The germline CDR1 and CDR2 sequences are LNHDA and SQIVND (reference sequence).

The V and J genes are TRBV18 and TRBJ2-7; the match to TRBD2 covers 9 bases. J lost 0 bases, V lost 1 base, and 4 bases had no gene match. CDR1 and CDR2 (germline): KGHSH, LQKENI. The CDR3 has 16 amino acids. The CDR3, as DNA: TGTGCCAGCTCACCACTGACTAGCGGCAGCTCCTACGAGCAGTACTTC. Its translation: CASSPLTSGSSYEQYF.

V is TRBV2 and J is TRBJ2-4; D ambiguous. This CDR3 has 13 amino acids. CDR1 and CDR2 from the germline V gene are SNHLY and FYNNEI. V was shortened by 10 bases and J by 0 bases, with 10 bases between the two germline ends. CDR3 bases: TGTGCCATCATGGGCCTAGCCAAAAACATTCAGTACTTC. Translating gives CAIMGLAKNIQYF.

The chain uses TRBV6-5 and TRBJ1-1; D not certain. CDR3 length: 13 residues. V was cut by 5 bases and J by 5 bases, with 12 bases left in between. Germline V gene lookup returns CDR1 MNHEY and CDR2 SVGAGI. The CDR3 coding sequence is TGTGCCAGCAGTCCCGGGTCGTTGACTGAAGCTTTCTTT. Translating it yields CASSPGSLTEAFF.